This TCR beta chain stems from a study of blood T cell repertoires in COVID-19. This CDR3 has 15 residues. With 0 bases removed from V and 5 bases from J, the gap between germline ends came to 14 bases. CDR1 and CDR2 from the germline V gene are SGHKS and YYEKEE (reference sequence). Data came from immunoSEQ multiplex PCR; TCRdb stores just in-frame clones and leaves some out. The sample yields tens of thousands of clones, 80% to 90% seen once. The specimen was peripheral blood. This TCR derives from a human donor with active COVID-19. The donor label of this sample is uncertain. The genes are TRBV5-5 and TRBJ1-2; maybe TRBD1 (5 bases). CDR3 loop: CASSLAQRGTYGYTF. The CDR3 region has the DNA TGTGCCAGCAGCTTGGCACAGCGGGGGACTTATGGCTACACCTTC.